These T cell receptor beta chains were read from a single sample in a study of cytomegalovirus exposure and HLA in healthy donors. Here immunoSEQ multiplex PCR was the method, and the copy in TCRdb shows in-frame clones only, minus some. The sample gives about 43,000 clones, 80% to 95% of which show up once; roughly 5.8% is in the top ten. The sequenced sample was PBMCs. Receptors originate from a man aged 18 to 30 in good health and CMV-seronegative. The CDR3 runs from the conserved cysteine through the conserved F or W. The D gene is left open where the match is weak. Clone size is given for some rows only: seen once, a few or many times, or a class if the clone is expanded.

cdr3_aa: CASSLAGGWSTEAFF
cdr3_nt: TGTGCCAGCAGTTTAGCAGGGGGCTGGAGCACTGAAGCTTTCTTT
cdr3_length: 15
v_call: TRBV27
clone_size: -
d_call: TRBD1
j_call: TRBJ1-1

cdr3_aa: CASILQGARGQPQHF
cdr3_nt: TGTGCCAGCATCCTACAGGGGGCAAGAGGTCAGCCCCAGCATTTT
cdr3_length: 15
v_call: TRBV28
clone_size: -
d_call: TRBD1
j_call: TRBJ1-5

cdr3_aa: CASSLEETQYF
cdr3_nt: TGTGCCAGCTCATTAGAAGAGACCCAGTACTTC
cdr3_length: 11
v_call: TRBV18
clone_size: -
d_call: -
j_call: TRBJ2-5

cdr3_aa: CASSPSGNTGELFF
cdr3_nt: TGTGCCAGCTCACCTAGCGGTAACACCGGGGAGCTGTTTTTT
cdr3_length: 14
v_call: TRBV18
clone_size: -
d_call: -
j_call: TRBJ2-2

cdr3_aa: CASSVEGLNTGELFF
cdr3_nt: TGTGCCAGCAGCGTGGAGGGACTGAACACCGGGGAGCTGTTTTTT
cdr3_length: 15
v_call: TRBV7-9
clone_size: -
d_call: -
j_call: TRBJ2-2

cdr3_aa: CASSFLRDRQTSTNEKLFF
cdr3_nt: TGTGCCAGCAGCTTCCTCCGGGACAGACAAACGTCAACTAATGAAAAACTGTTTTTT
cdr3_length: 19
v_call: TRBV5-6
clone_size: -
d_call: TRBD1
j_call: TRBJ1-4

cdr3_aa: CASSLDRGVSYGYTF
cdr3_nt: TGTGCCAGCAGCTTAGATCGGGGAGTCAGCTATGGCTACACCTTC
cdr3_length: 15
v_call: TRBV7-2
clone_size: -
d_call: -
j_call: TRBJ1-2

cdr3_aa: CATQAGGWINEQFF
cdr3_nt: TGTGCCACTCAAGCGGGAGGCTGGATAAATGAGCAGTTCTTC
cdr3_length: 14
v_call: TRBV6-1
clone_size: -
d_call: TRBD2
j_call: TRBJ2-1

cdr3_aa: CASSLQGARSGNTIYF
cdr3_nt: TGTGCCAGCTCACTACAGGGGGCTCGTTCTGGAAACACCATATATTTT
cdr3_length: 16
v_call: TRBV18
clone_size: -
d_call: TRBD1
j_call: TRBJ1-3

cdr3_aa: CASSGAAGGPDTQYF
cdr3_nt: TGTGCCAGCAGCGGTGCAGCGGGGGGGCCAGATACGCAGTATTTT
cdr3_length: 15
v_call: TRBV2
clone_size: few
d_call: TRBD2
j_call: TRBJ2-3

cdr3_aa: CASSPGQGISYEQYF
cdr3_nt: TGTGCCAGCAGCCCGGGACAGGGAATCTCCTACGAGCAGTACTTC
cdr3_length: 15
v_call: TRBV11-2
clone_size: -
d_call: TRBD1
j_call: TRBJ2-7

cdr3_aa: CASSTSFLSPLHF
cdr3_nt: TGTGCCAGCAGTACGTCCTTTCTATCACCCCTCCACTTT
cdr3_length: 13
v_call: TRBV9
clone_size: -
d_call: -
j_call: TRBJ1-6

cdr3_aa: CASSPDLRGNTEAFF
cdr3_nt: TGTGCCAGCAGCCCGGACCTACGGGGGAACACTGAAGCTTTCTTT
cdr3_length: 15
v_call: TRBV9
clone_size: -
d_call: -
j_call: TRBJ1-1

cdr3_aa: CASSKGGGNQPQHF
cdr3_nt: TGTGCCAGCAGCAAAGGGGGCGGCAATCAGCCCCAGCATTTT
cdr3_length: 14
v_call: TRBV9
clone_size: -
d_call: TRBD1
j_call: TRBJ1-5

cdr3_aa: CASSRTSGTQETQYF
cdr3_nt: TGTGCCAGTAGTCGGACTAGCGGGACGCAAGAGACCCAGTACTTC
cdr3_length: 15
v_call: TRBV19
clone_size: -
d_call: TRBD2
j_call: TRBJ2-5

cdr3_aa: CASSLAFDSEINEQFF
cdr3_nt: TGCGCCAGCAGCTTGGCCTTTGACAGTGAAATCAATGAGCAGTTCTTC
cdr3_length: 16
v_call: TRBV5-1
clone_size: -
d_call: -
j_call: TRBJ2-1

cdr3_aa: CASSHRVQGGYGYTF
cdr3_nt: TGTGCCAGCTCCCACCGAGTCCAGGGTGGGTATGGCTACACCTTC
cdr3_length: 15
v_call: TRBV18
clone_size: -
d_call: -
j_call: TRBJ1-2

cdr3_aa: CASSLELTGGRDTEAFF
cdr3_nt: TGCGCCAGCAGCTTGGAATTGACAGGCGGGCGGGACACTGAAGCTTTCTTT
cdr3_length: 17
v_call: TRBV5-1
clone_size: -
d_call: -
j_call: TRBJ1-1

cdr3_aa: CASSAGLAPYNEQFF
cdr3_nt: TGTGCCAGCAGTGCCGGACTAGCCCCCTACAATGAGCAGTTCTTC
cdr3_length: 15
v_call: TRBV6-4
clone_size: -
d_call: TRBD2
j_call: TRBJ2-1

cdr3_aa: CASSPQGLAGVTDTQYF
cdr3_nt: TGCGCCAGCAGCCCTCAGGGACTAGCGGGGGTCACAGATACGCAGTATTTT
cdr3_length: 17
v_call: TRBV5-1
clone_size: -
d_call: TRBD2
j_call: TRBJ2-3

cdr3_aa: CASRPRGGGDTQYF
cdr3_nt: TGTGCCAGTAGGCCTAGAGGGGGCGGGGATACGCAGTATTTT
cdr3_length: 14
v_call: TRBV19
clone_size: few
d_call: TRBD1
j_call: TRBJ2-3

cdr3_aa: CASSGSGRLGTDTQYF
cdr3_nt: TGTGCCAGCAGTGGGTCGGGGAGGTTAGGCACAGATACGCAGTATTTT
cdr3_length: 16
v_call: TRBV5-4
clone_size: once
d_call: -
j_call: TRBJ2-3

cdr3_aa: CASSEPGTGKQFF
cdr3_nt: TGTGCCAGCAGTGAACCCGGGACAGGGAAGCAGTTCTTC
cdr3_length: 13
v_call: TRBV6-1
clone_size: -
d_call: TRBD1
j_call: TRBJ2-1

cdr3_aa: CASSLSGQGLNTEAFF
cdr3_nt: TGTGCCAGCAGTTTATCTGGACAGGGGCTTAACACTGAAGCTTTCTTT
cdr3_length: 16
v_call: TRBV28
clone_size: -
d_call: TRBD1
j_call: TRBJ1-1

cdr3_aa: CASSLGLAGTGELFF
cdr3_nt: TGTGCCAGCAGCTTAGGACTAGCGGGCACCGGGGAGCTGTTTTTT
cdr3_length: 15
v_call: TRBV11-3
clone_size: -
d_call: TRBD2
j_call: TRBJ2-2

cdr3_aa: CASSLKGGSTEAFF
cdr3_nt: TGTGCCAGCAGTTTAAAAGGGGGTAGCACTGAAGCTTTCTTT
cdr3_length: 14
v_call: TRBV27
clone_size: -
d_call: -
j_call: TRBJ1-1

cdr3_aa: CASSYEGVTEAFF
cdr3_nt: TGCGCCAGCAGCTACGAGGGGGTAACTGAAGCTTTCTTT
cdr3_length: 13
v_call: TRBV5-1
clone_size: -
d_call: -
j_call: TRBJ1-1

cdr3_aa: CASSQASGGRTEKLFF
cdr3_nt: TGTGCCAGCAGCCAAGCGTCCGGGGGACGGACTGAAAAACTGTTTTTT
cdr3_length: 16
v_call: TRBV14
clone_size: -
d_call: -
j_call: TRBJ1-4

cdr3_aa: CASSTGQENQPQHF
cdr3_nt: TGTGCCAGCAGTACCGGACAGGAAAATCAGCCCCAGCATTTT
cdr3_length: 14
v_call: TRBV6-5
clone_size: -
d_call: TRBD1
j_call: TRBJ1-5

cdr3_aa: CASSQQTGSGANVLTF
cdr3_nt: TGCGCCAGCAGCCAACAGACAGGGTCTGGGGCCAACGTCCTGACTTTC
cdr3_length: 16
v_call: TRBV4-3
clone_size: -
d_call: TRBD1
j_call: TRBJ2-6

cdr3_aa: CASSLTGGGTEAFF
cdr3_nt: TGCGCCAGCAGCTTGACAGGGGGTGGGACTGAAGCTTTCTTT
cdr3_length: 14
v_call: TRBV5-1
clone_size: -
d_call: TRBD1
j_call: TRBJ1-1

cdr3_aa: CASSVRGGQGNTEAFF
cdr3_nt: TGTGCCAGCAGCGTAAGAGGGGGACAGGGGAACACTGAAGCTTTCTTT
cdr3_length: 16
v_call: TRBV9
clone_size: once
d_call: TRBD1
j_call: TRBJ1-1

cdr3_aa: CASSAGTVNTEAFF
cdr3_nt: TGCGCCAGTTCAGCCGGGACAGTTAACACTGAAGCTTTCTTT
cdr3_length: 14
v_call: TRBV5-1
clone_size: -
d_call: TRBD1
j_call: TRBJ1-1

cdr3_aa: CASSAHRDSSVRGQYF
cdr3_nt: TGTGCCAGCAGCGCCCACAGGGACAGCTCCGTTCGGGGGCAGTACTTC
cdr3_length: 16
v_call: TRBV9
clone_size: -
d_call: TRBD1
j_call: TRBJ2-7

cdr3_aa: CASSLGDTNQPQHF
cdr3_nt: TGTGCCAGCAGCTTAGGGGACACTAATCAGCCCCAGCATTTT
cdr3_length: 14
v_call: TRBV7-9
clone_size: -
d_call: -
j_call: TRBJ1-5

cdr3_aa: CASSPTPSTGGSYEQYF
cdr3_nt: TGTGCCAGCAGCCCCACACCATCAACGGGGGGTTCCTACGAGCAGTACTTC
cdr3_length: 17
v_call: TRBV7-3
clone_size: -
d_call: TRBD2
j_call: TRBJ2-7

cdr3_aa: CASSLPPRETQYF
cdr3_nt: TGTGCCAGCAGTTTACCGCCGAGGGAGACCCAGTACTTC
cdr3_length: 13
v_call: TRBV27
clone_size: -
d_call: -
j_call: TRBJ2-5

cdr3_aa: CASSPAGRDTQYF
cdr3_nt: TGTGCCAGTAGCCCGGCAGGGAGGGATACGCAGTATTTT
cdr3_length: 13
v_call: TRBV19
clone_size: -
d_call: -
j_call: TRBJ2-3

cdr3_aa: CASSYSRYNEQFF
cdr3_nt: TGTGCCAGCAGTTATAGCAGATACAATGAGCAGTTCTTC
cdr3_length: 13
v_call: TRBV6-5
clone_size: -
d_call: -
j_call: TRBJ2-1

cdr3_aa: CASSQDMGGTQPQHF
cdr3_nt: TGCGCCAGCAGCCAAGATATGGGGGGTACTCAGCCCCAGCATTTT
cdr3_length: 15
v_call: TRBV4-1
clone_size: -
d_call: -
j_call: TRBJ1-5

cdr3_aa: CASSPGQGPEKLFF
cdr3_nt: TGTGCCAGCTCACCGGGACAGGGTCCTGAAAAACTGTTTTTT
cdr3_length: 14
v_call: TRBV18
clone_size: -
d_call: TRBD1
j_call: TRBJ1-4

cdr3_aa: CASSLPSVSYNEQFF
cdr3_nt: TGTGCCAGCAGCTTGCCTAGCGTCTCCTACAATGAGCAGTTCTTC
cdr3_length: 15
v_call: TRBV5-4
clone_size: -
d_call: -
j_call: TRBJ2-1

cdr3_aa: CASSDRGDTGELFF
cdr3_nt: TGTGCCAGCAGTGACCGGGGGGACACCGGGGAGCTGTTTTTT
cdr3_length: 14
v_call: TRBV6-6
clone_size: -
d_call: TRBD2
j_call: TRBJ2-2

cdr3_aa: CASSIGGWDTQYF
cdr3_nt: TGTGCCAGTAGTATTGGCGGGTGGGATACGCAGTATTTT
cdr3_length: 13
v_call: TRBV19
clone_size: -
d_call: -
j_call: TRBJ2-3

cdr3_aa: CASSLGQSNQPQHF
cdr3_nt: TGTGCCAGCAGTCTTGGACAGAGCAATCAGCCCCAGCATTTT
cdr3_length: 14
v_call: TRBV6-5
clone_size: -
d_call: -
j_call: TRBJ1-5

cdr3_aa: CASSFPGSTYEQYF
cdr3_nt: TGTGCCAGCAGTTTCCCAGGGTCCACCTACGAGCAGTACTTC
cdr3_length: 14
v_call: TRBV6-1
clone_size: -
d_call: -
j_call: TRBJ2-7